The 15 T cell receptor beta chains listed next were all sequenced from one sample in a study of CD8 T cells in Susac syndrome (dated by TCRdb to the late 2010s). Library construction relied on the immunoSEQ multiplex PCR assay. RNA was extracted using the RNeasy kit, and about 0.45 to 1 ug of the RNA was reverse transcribed with random hexamers. TCRdb itself trimmed the public reads at Q25 with fastp, ran MiXCR and retained productive beta chains. For every CDR3 protein sequence, its rows merge into one entry that carries the most common genes and DNA. Here the sample has some 200,000 distinct CDR3 sequences; 95% occur a single time. The ten largest clones take up about 0.088% of the sample. The sequenced material came from CD4+ T cells from PBMCs. The receptors were gathered from a human donor with multiple sclerosis.

The chain links TRBV29-1 to TRBJ2-5; 7 bases line up with TRBD2. Germline V gene sequence: CDR1 SQVTM, CDR2 ANQGSEA. There are 12 residues in the CDR3. V trimming: 8 bases; J trimming: 5 bases; junction bases outside the gene matches: 8. This CDR3 reads CSIGGTGETQYF. The CDR3 DNA sequence: TGCAGCATCGGGGGGACGGGCGAGACCCAGTACTTC.

This clonotype was found once. V is TRBV15 and J is TRBJ2-2; no definite D call. The germline gives CDR1 LNHNV, CDR2 YYDKDF (reference sequence). This CDR3 has 13 amino acids. Trimming removed 1 base at V and 7 bases at J, with 7 bases between. The CDR3 DNA reads as TGTGCCACCAGCAGAGTAGGTGGCGGGGAGCTGTTTTTT. Translated, it gives CATSRVGGGELFF.

This chain joins TRBV18 and TRBJ2-7, with D perhaps TRBD1 (6 bases). The V gene's germline CDR1 is KGHSH and CDR2 LQKENI. The CDR3 extends over 16 amino acids. Trimming removed 2 bases at V and 3 bases at J, with 17 bases between. DNA of the CDR3: TGTGCCAGCTCACCAACACCGGGACAAACTAACTACGAGCAGTACTTC. Protein sequence: CASSPTPGQTNYEQYF.

The rearrangement joins TRBV29-1 to TRBJ1-4; possibly TRBD1 for D (6 bases). The CDR3 covers 12 residues. Germline CDR1 reads SQVTM; CDR2 reads ANQGSEA. V dropped 7 bases and J dropped 3 bases, with 9 bases sitting between them. The CDR3 protein is CSGRQANEKLFF. DNA for the CDR3: TGCAGCGGGCGACAGGCTAATGAAAAACTGTTTTTT.

The chain employs TRBV20-1 and TRBJ2-3, with 11 bases fitting TRBD2. Germline CDR1 and CDR2: DFQATT and SNEGSKA (reference sequence). This CDR3 region has 15 residues. Trimming took 2 bases from V and 4 from J; bases not matched to a gene: 5. CDR3 coding DNA: TGCAGTGCTAGAAACCGACTAGCGGGGTCAGATACGCAGTATTTT. Its translation: CSARNRLAGSDTQYF.

V usage is TRBV27 and J usage is TRBJ2-5; 9 bases map to TRBD2. The CDR3 extends over 14 amino acids. With V trimmed by 4 bases and J by 4 bases, 4 bases remained unmatched. CDR1 and CDR2 (germline): MNHEY, SMNVEV (reference sequence). Here the CDR3 reads CASSSGSGRETQYF. As DNA, the CDR3 is TGTGCCAGCAGTTCCGGTAGCGGGAGAGAGACCCAGTACTTC.

The chain employs TRBV29-1 and TRBJ1-2; perhaps TRBD1 as D (6 bases). CDR1 and CDR2 (germline): SQVTM, ANQGSEA. The CDR3 has 14 residues. Trimming took off 4 bases at V and 4 bases at J, with 16 bases between the two ends. CDR3 sequence reads: CSVVLAGASYGYTF. The CDR3 region has the DNA TGCAGCGTTGTCCTAGCGGGGGCTAGCTATGGCTACACCTTC.

The J gene is TRBJ2-7, the V gene TRBV2; a possible D gene is TRBD2 (5 bases). Looked up from germline, CDR1 is SNHLY and CDR2 is FYNNEI. Between the trimmed V and J ends, which lost 8 bases and 6 bases, there was a span of 11 bases. CDR3 length: 11 residues. CDR3 residues: CASALAVEQYF. DNA for the CDR3: TGTGCCAGCGCGCTAGCCGTCGAGCAGTACTTC.

The rearrangement joins TRBV12-3 or TRBV12-4 to TRBJ1-1; D is undetermined. The V and J ends lost 6 bases and 5 bases respectively, with 19 bases between them. The CDR3 runs to 15 residues. The CDR3: CASSPTTGRKTEAFF. The CDR3 DNA is TGTGCCAGCAGCCCGACGACTGGGAGGAAAACTGAAGCTTTCTTT.

Here the CDR3 reads CATSRVTGTGFYEQYF. DNA of the CDR3: TGTGCCACCAGCAGAGTCACCGGGACAGGCTTCTACGAGCAGTACTTC. The chain is built from TRBV15 and TRBJ2-7, with 8 positions matching TRBD1. CDR1 is LNHNV, CDR2 YYDKDF, per germline (reference sequence). The CDR3 length is 16 residues. V lost 1 base to trimming and J lost 3 bases; unmatched junction nucleotides: 8.

This chain joins TRBV29-1 and TRBJ2-7; D is unresolved. Per the germline V gene, CDR1 is SQVTM and CDR2 is ANQGSEA. Trimming cost V 5 bases and J 0 bases, with 14 bases left between them. CDR3 length: 14 amino acids. CDR3 residues: CSVTTYLGSYEQYF. The CDR3 bases are TGCAGCGTTACGACCTACCTGGGCTCCTACGAGCAGTACTTC.

The rearrangement uses TRBV5-4 and TRBJ2-3; D gene ambiguous. Per the germline V gene, CDR1 is SGHNT and CDR2 is YYREEE (reference sequence). The ends were cut back, 3 bases at V and 0 bases at J, with 8 bases in the middle. The CDR3 consists of 14 residues. The CDR3 reads CASSSQYSTDTQYF. CDR3 sequence (DNA): TGTGCCAGCAGCTCACAATATAGCACAGATACGCAGTATTTT.

This rearrangement joins TRBV30 to TRBJ1-1; 8 bases map to TRBD1. Germline-derived CDR1 and CDR2 are GTSNPN and SVGIG (reference sequence). CDR3 length: 16 amino acids. Trimming removed 0 bases from V and 4 bases from J; junction bases left unmatched: 10. The CDR3 sequence is CAWSVGSGGYGTEAFF. CDR3 in DNA: TGTGCCTGGAGTGTAGGGTCAGGGGGCTACGGCACTGAAGCTTTCTTT.

CDR3 in DNA: TGTGCCAGCAGCGCCCGACAGTACAATGAGCAGTTCTTC. Protein product: CASSARQYNEQFF. The chain uses TRBV2 and TRBJ2-1, with D possibly matching TRBD1 (5 bases). CDR3 length: 13 residues. Trimming shortened V by 6 bases and J by 4 bases, and 10 bases separated the two germline ends. Germline assignment: CDR1 SNHLY and CDR2 FYNNEI.

V is TRBV29-1 and J is TRBJ2-4, with TRBD1 as a possible D gene (5 bases). Germline V CDR1 and CDR2: SQVTM, ANQGSEA. V was pared by 3 bases and J by 2 bases, with 5 bases between. The CDR3 extends over 12 amino acids. CDR3 coding DNA: TGCAGCGTTGAGGGGCCCAAAAACATTCAGTACTTC. Protein product: CSVEGPKNIQYF.